This TCR beta chain was found in a study of T-cell memory formation after mild COVID-19. TCRdb passed the 5' RACE reads through MiXCR, listing each CDR3 protein once. This table holds roughly 610,000 distinct CDR3 sequences, about 18% found once. In its sample, this clonotype was seen a few times. Sequenced input: PBMCs or a T cell subset sorted from them (not recorded which). The TCR sequence derives from an adult woman who had mild COVID-19 (a few samples of this study predate the infection). Cell type and time point are not known.

CDR3 loop: CATKGRGEQPQHF. CDR3 nucleotides: TGTGCCACCAAGGGCAGGGGGGAGCAGCCCCAGCATTTT. V and J are TRBV24-1 and TRBJ1-5; 7 positions match TRBD1. Trimming took 8 bases from V and 7 from J; bases not matched to a gene: 7. The CDR3 sequence is 13 residues long. CDR1 and CDR2 (germline): KGHDR, SFDVKD.